The table lists the clone carrying this T cell receptor (beta chain) with a count of one. The primer mix had 60 Vbeta and 13 Jbeta primers. Measured with immunoSEQ multiplex PCR; TCRdb has only the in-frame clones, and not every one. The sample has just over 150,000 clones, approximately 86% seen once. The data were obtained in a study of cytomegalovirus exposure and HLA in healthy donors. Study in general: From 150 million to 200 million T cells, an earlier analysis saw approximately 120 million unique TCR beta sequences.

The CDR3 consists of 14 residues. Germline lookup yields CDR1 MGHRA and CDR2 YSYEKL. Trimming cost V 1 base and J 7 bases; bases outside gene matches: 3. The rearrangement uses TRBV4-1 and TRBJ1-4; 7 positions agree with TRBD1. The TCR was taken from a woman younger than 35 in good health and CMV-seronegative. The sequenced material came from PBMCs. CDR3 coding DNA: TGCGCCAGCAGCCAAGTAGGGGGCGGTGAAAAACTGTTTTTT. It translates to CASSQVGGGEKLFF.